The T cell receptor beta chain described here comes from a study of siplizumab effects on memory and regulatory T cells. Points from the study as a whole: Unstimulated subsets captured only a minor fraction of alloreactive clones. The diversity of naive T cells seemed greater than that of memory cells, and their alloresponse contribution seemed major.

V was cut by 5 bases and J by 5 bases, with 12 bases left in between. The CDR3 is 13 amino acids. In germline, CDR1 is SGHVS, CDR2 FNYEAQ. Assay: immunoSEQ multiplex PCR; the TCRdb copy retains only in-frame clones and omits some. The sample records fewer than 60,000 clones, approximately 93% being singletons. On this clone itself: Its antigen remains unknown.

Sequenced input: CD8+ T cells sorted from blood. This chain uses TRBV7-6 with TRBJ2-5; no clear D. The TCR was taken from a human donor in good health. The CDR3 bases are TGTGCCAGCAGCGGTGGCATTCGCGAGACCCAGTACTTC. It specifies CASSGGIRETQYF.